Following are 15 T cell receptor beta chains from one sample sequenced in a study of cytomegalovirus exposure and HLA in healthy donors (dated by TCRdb to 2016 to 2017). Receptor amplification or capture employed the immunoSEQ multiplex PCR assay. The multiplex PCR relied on a mix of 60 forward primers for TCR Vbeta segments and 13 reverse primers for TCR Jbeta segments. In TCRdb, the immuneACCESS table is reduced to in-frame sequences with V and J assigned. These tables do not hold every clone; where another copy was compared, an unresolved V gene accounts for under half, and the others remain unexplained. Within this sample are approximately 150,000 clones, with roughly four fifths of them counted one time only. Approximately 13% of the sample is taken by the ten largest. The sequenced sample was PBMCs. Receptors were obtained from a woman aged 45-65 years in good health and CMV-seronegative.

The J gene is TRBJ1-4, the V gene TRBV7-2; 8 bases line up with TRBD1. V dropped 5 bases and J dropped 6; count of bases not matched to a gene: 5. There are 14 residues in the CDR3. CDR1 and CDR2 from the germline V gene are SGHTA and FQGNSA. The CDR3 DNA follows: TGTGCCAGCAGCCCCGGGACAGGAGATGAAAAACTGTTTTTT. Encoded protein: CASSPGTGDEKLFF.

This clone occurred a few times. The chain joins TRBV9 to TRBJ1-4; 9 bases agree with TRBD1. CDR3 length equals 17 residues. V lost 4 bases, J lost 4 bases, and 11 bases stayed unmatched. In germline, CDR1 is SGDLS, CDR2 YYNGEE. CDR3 protein: CASSIGQGTRNNEKLFF. Here the CDR3 DNA reads TGTGCCAGCAGCATCGGACAGGGGACTCGTAATAATGAAAAACTGTTTTTT.

This clone has only a few counts. This chain joins TRBV6-1 and TRBJ2-5, with TRBD2 matching over 10 bases. The germline V gene encodes CDR1 MNHNS and CDR2 SASEGT. CDR3 length: 15 residues. V lost 6 bases to trimming and J lost 6 bases; unmatched junction nucleotides: 10. CDR3 protein: CASSRTSGMDKTQYF. The CDR3 bases are TGTGCCAGCAGCAGGACTAGCGGAATGGATAAGACCCAGTACTTC.

This clone was counted between two and nine times. The chain carries TRBV4-3 and TRBJ2-2; D is unresolved. The CDR3 is made up of 12 amino acids. Germline lookup yields CDR1 LGHNA and CDR2 YSLEER. Trimming shortened V by 2 bases and J by 7 bases, and 5 bases separated the two germline ends. The CDR3 here is CASSQYGGELFF. The CDR3 coding sequence is TGCGCCAGCAGCCAATACGGCGGGGAGCTGTTTTTT.

The DNA of the CDR3 is TGTGCCAGCTCAGCTAACTTCAACACCGGGGAGCTGTTTTTT. This gives the protein CASSANFNTGELFF. This rearrangement joins TRBV18 to TRBJ2-2, with D hard to call. CDR3 length: 14 amino acids. V lost 5 bases, J lost 2 bases, and 9 bases lay in between. The V gene's germline CDR1 is KGHSH and CDR2 LQKENI.

This chain links TRBV30 with TRBJ2-1; weak D call: TRBD2 (5 bases). Trimming left V 2 bases short and J 2 bases short, with 13 bases between. The CDR3 contains 15 residues. The germline gives CDR1 GTSNPN, CDR2 SVGIG (reference sequence). The CDR3 loop is CAWSPGVAPYNEQFF. The CDR3 DNA reads as TGTGCCTGGAGTCCTGGGGTAGCGCCCTACAATGAGCAGTTCTTC.

CDR3 sequence (DNA): TGTGCCAGCAGCTTAGAGGGACAGGGACGTCGAAAACTGTTTTTT. Translating it yields CASSLEGQGRRKLFF. V gene TRBV7-2 combines with J gene TRBJ1-4, with 9 bases that match TRBD1. Germline V lookup: CDR1 SGHTA, CDR2 FQGNSA. This CDR3 is 15 amino acids long. With 1 base clipped from V and 10 bases from J, the junction kept 7 bases outside the gene matches.

This clone is a singleton in its sample. The chain recombines TRBV2 with TRBJ1-2; a possible D gene is TRBD1 (5 bases). CDR3 length equals 12 residues. V gave up 4 bases and J gave up 3 bases, with 6 bases separating them. Germline V lookup: CDR1 SNHLY, CDR2 FYNNEI. In DNA form, the CDR3 reads TGTGCCAGCAGTGGGGGGGACTATGGCTACACCTTC. Protein sequence: CASSGGDYGYTF.

The chain links TRBV2 to TRBJ1-5; D is perhaps TRBD1 (5 bases). The CDR3 length is 15 residues. V lost 5 bases, J lost 1 base, and 12 bases lay in between. CDR1 SNHLY and CDR2 FYNNEI come from the germline V gene. The CDR3 reads CASSSSRVSNQPQHF. For the CDR3, the DNA is TGTGCCAGCAGTTCGAGCAGGGTCAGCAATCAGCCCCAGCATTTT.

The chain couples TRBV5-1 to TRBJ2-7, with 7 bases matching TRBD1. The V gene's germline CDR1 is SGHRS and CDR2 YFSETQ. The CDR3 is made up of 14 amino acids. Unmatched junction bases numbered 11, after V lost 7 bases and J lost 4 bases. In nucleotides, the CDR3 is TGCGCCAGCGCCCCGGGACAGTTTAATTACGAGCAGTACTTC. Protein: CASAPGQFNYEQYF.

The chain links TRBV27 to TRBJ2-2; 7 bases map to TRBD1. The V and J ends lost 2 bases and 5 bases, in that order; junction bases with no gene match: 11. Looked up from germline, CDR1 is MNHEY and CDR2 is SMNVEV (reference sequence). CDR3 length: 17 amino acids. The CDR3 reads CASSLKVRQGMTGELFF. Here the CDR3 DNA reads TGTGCCAGCAGTTTAAAGGTGAGACAGGGAATGACCGGGGAGCTGTTTTTT.

This clone was counted between two and nine times. The V gene is TRBV14, the J gene TRBJ2-7; 11 nucleotides align to TRBD1. Germline CDR1 SGHDN, CDR2 FVKESK. There are 16 residues in the CDR3. V was pared by 1 base and J by 7 bases, with 9 bases of the junction left unmatched. The CDR3 DNA follows: TGTGCCAGCAGCCAAGCTGGACAGGGGGCGCGTCGGGAGCAGTACTTC. It yields the protein CASSQAGQGARREQYF.

This clone was observed a single time. The chain couples TRBV6-5 to TRBJ1-2, with a possible D match to TRBD1 (6 bases). V lost 6 bases, J lost 2 bases, and 13 bases lay in between. Germline V gene sequence: CDR1 MNHEY, CDR2 SVGAGI. The CDR3 consists of 14 residues. The CDR3 protein is CASSSFGGNYGYTF. CDR3 DNA sequence: TGTGCCAGCAGCTCCTTTGGGGGCAACTATGGCTACACCTTC.

The genes are TRBV2 and TRBJ1-2; D is uncertain. The V gene lost 4 bases and the J gene lost 6 bases, with 18 bases spanning the gap. CDR3 size: 15 residues. Germline values: CDR1 SNHLY, CDR2 FYNNEI. The CDR3 bases are TGTGCCAGCAGTGCGGGCCTAATAGGGCGGGATGGCTACACCTTC. Protein sequence: CASSAGLIGRDGYTF.

The J gene is TRBJ2-4, the V gene TRBV2; D is unclear. This CDR3 contains 15 residues. Germline CDR1 reads SNHLY; CDR2 reads FYNNEI. V lost 3 bases and J 1 base, leaving 10 bases between the germline ends. The CDR3 loop is CASSEELGAKNIQYF. The CDR3 coding sequence is TGTGCCAGCAGTGAGGAGCTTGGGGCCAAAAACATTCAGTACTTC.